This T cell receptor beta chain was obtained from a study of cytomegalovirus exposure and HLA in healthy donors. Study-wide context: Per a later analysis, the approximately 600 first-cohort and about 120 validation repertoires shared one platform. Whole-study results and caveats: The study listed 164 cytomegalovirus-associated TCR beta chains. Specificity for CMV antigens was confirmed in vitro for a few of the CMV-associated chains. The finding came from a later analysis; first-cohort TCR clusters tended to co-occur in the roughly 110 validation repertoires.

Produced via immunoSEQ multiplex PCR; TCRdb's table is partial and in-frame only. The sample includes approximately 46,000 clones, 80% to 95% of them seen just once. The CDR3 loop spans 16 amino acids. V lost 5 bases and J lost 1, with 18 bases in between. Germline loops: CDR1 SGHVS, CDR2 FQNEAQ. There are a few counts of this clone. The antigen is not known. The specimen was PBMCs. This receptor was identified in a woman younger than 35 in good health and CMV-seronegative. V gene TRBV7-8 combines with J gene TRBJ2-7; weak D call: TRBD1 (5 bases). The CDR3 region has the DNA TGTGCCAGCAGCCCTAAATTAGGGGCAGGGTCCTACGAGCAGTACTTC. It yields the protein CASSPKLGAGSYEQYF.